This TCR beta chain was found in a study of T-cell memory formation after mild COVID-19. This clonotype was recorded at least ten times. MiXCR, run by TCRdb on the 5' RACE reads, gives a single entry per CDR3 protein. The sample lists under 450,000 distinct CDR3 sequences, 13% to 15% occurring once. Germline values: CDR1 MGHDK, CDR2 SYGVNS. V shed 5 bases and J shed 1 base, with 14 bases lying between them. This CDR3 has 15 amino acids. The TCR comes from a man aged 18 to 30 who had mild COVID-19 (a few samples of this study predate the infection). Cell type and time point are not known. Sequenced material: PBMCs or a T cell subset sorted from them (not recorded which). The V and J genes are TRBV25-1 and TRBJ2-5, with D maybe TRBD2 (6 bases). CDR3 DNA sequence: TGTGCCAGCAGTCCTTGGGGGGAGCCCCAAGAGACCCAGTACTTC. The encoded protein is CASSPWGEPQETQYF.